What follows are 30 T cell receptor beta chains derived from one specimen sequenced in a study of blood T cell repertoires in COVID-19. Measured with immunoSEQ multiplex PCR; TCRdb has only the in-frame clones, and not every one. The data show some 290,000 clones, around 81% seen once. The sequenced sample consisted of peripheral blood. The origin of the receptors is a woman aged 60-70 years with active or convalescent COVID-19.

This clone was counted between two and nine times. The J gene is TRBJ2-1, the V gene TRBV12-3 or TRBV12-4, with D uncertain. The V end was cut by 3 bases, the J end by 10 bases, with 13 bases between. CDR3 length equals 13 residues. In DNA form, the CDR3 reads TGTGCCAGCAGTTTGCCTCCTATTTGGGAGCAGTTCTTC. Amino acid sequence: CASSLPPIWEQFF.

The chain recombines TRBV29-1 with TRBJ1-2; 9 bases map to TRBD1. The V gene's germline CDR1 is SQVTM and CDR2 ANQGSEA. The CDR3 totals 15 residues. V shed 4 bases, J shed 4 bases, and the junction held 10 bases outside the gene matches. CDR3 sequence: CSVGNRGRAGYGYTF. The DNA of the CDR3 is TGCAGCGTTGGAAACAGGGGGCGGGCGGGCTATGGCTACACCTTC.

This chain joins TRBV6-4 and TRBJ1-1; D remains ambiguous. This CDR3 has 13 amino acids. Between the trimmed V and J ends, which lost 2 bases and 4 bases, there was a span of 8 bases. Per the germline V gene, CDR1 is MRHNA and CDR2 is SNTAGT. CDR3 protein: CASSDRGGTEAFF. CDR3 sequence (DNA): TGTGCCAGCAGTGACAGAGGTGGCACTGAAGCTTTCTTT.

The count of this clone is one. The genes are TRBV6-5 and TRBJ1-1; D is undetermined. This CDR3 is built from 10 residues. Trimming removed 10 bases at V and 1 base at J, with 4 bases between. Germline V gene lookup returns CDR1 MNHEY and CDR2 SVGAGI. Written as DNA, the CDR3 is TGTGCCACCAAGAACACTGAAGCTTTCTTT. Protein: CATKNTEAFF.

The V and J genes are TRBV15 and TRBJ2-7, with D maybe TRBD2 (5 bases). This CDR3 has 15 amino acids. Germline V gives CDR1 LNHNV, CDR2 YYDKDF (reference sequence). Trimming cost V 0 bases and J 1 base, with 10 bases left between them. CDR3 DNA: TGTGCCACCAGCAGAGAGAGGGATAGGTCCTACGAGCAGTACTTC. Amino acids: CATSRERDRSYEQYF.

The chain joins TRBV1 to TRBJ1-1; the table's D call TRBD1 went unverified against the DNA. TRBV1 is labeled a pseudogene. The CDR3 sequence is 16 residues long. This CDR3 reads CTSSQDRDRGTTEAFF. The CDR3 coding sequence is TGCACCAGCAGCCAAGACCGGGACAGGGGGACCACTGAAGCTTTCTTT.

The genes are TRBV19 and TRBJ2-1, with TRBD1 matching 9 bases. The junction had 8 bases not matched to a gene; V was cut back by 5 bases and J by 12 bases. Germline assignment: CDR1 LNHDA and CDR2 SQIVND (reference sequence). CDR3 size: 13 residues. CDR3 DNA: TGTGCCAGTAGTCGGGACAGGGAGGGAGGGCAGTTCTTC. Translating gives CASSRDREGGQFF.

This chain uses TRBV13 with TRBJ1-2; 7 nucleotides line up with TRBD1. CDR3 size: 13 residues. Germline V gene sequence: CDR1 PRHDT, CDR2 FYEKMQ (reference sequence). With V trimmed by 5 bases and J by 7 bases, 7 bases remained unmatched. The CDR3 bases are TGTGCCAGCAGCCGCGACAGGGATCCTGGCTACACCTTC. Translated: CASSRDRDPGYTF. The full variable domain, its missing parts supplied by reference TRBV13 and TRBJ1-2, is AAGVIQSPRHLIKEKRETATLKCYPIPRHDTVYWYQQGPGQDPQFLISFYEKMQSDKGSIPDRFSAQQFSDYHSELNMSSLELGDSALYFCASSRDRDPGYTFGSGTRLTVV.

The gene calls are TRBV14 and TRBJ2-5; TRBD2 might be the D (5 bases). CDR3 length equals 13 residues. The germline CDR1 and CDR2 sequences are SGHDN and FVKESK. V lost 1 base to trimming and J lost 7 bases, with 10 bases between them. CDR3 sequence reads: CASSQGTGGTQYF. The CDR3 nucleotides read TGTGCCAGCAGCCAAGGGACTGGAGGGACCCAGTACTTC.

The chain employs TRBV7-3 and TRBJ2-2; D not certain. This CDR3 has 12 amino acids. The germline V gene encodes CDR1 SGHTA and CDR2 FQGTGA. Trimming cost V 2 bases and J 7 bases, with 5 bases left between them. The chain's CDR3 is CASSLFRGELFF. The CDR3 region has the DNA TGTGCCAGCAGCTTATTCCGCGGGGAGCTGTTTTTT.

The chain recombines TRBV24-1 with TRBJ2-7, with 10 bases identical to TRBD1. The CDR3 covers 16 residues. The V segment lost 8 bases and the J segment 3 bases; nucleotides outside the gene matches: 12. Germline CDR1 is KGHDR and CDR2 is SFDVKD. The CDR3 DNA reads as TGTGCCACCACAAGCGGGACAGGGGAAGCTAGCTACGAGCAGTACTTC. This gives the protein CATTSGTGEASYEQYF.

This clone is a singleton in its sample. The rearrangement joins TRBV5-4 to TRBJ1-2; 7 positions match TRBD1. In germline, CDR1 is SGHNT, CDR2 YYREEE (reference sequence). CDR3 length: 15 amino acids. The ends lost 0 bases at V and 4 bases at J; junction bases unmatched: 6. For the CDR3, the DNA is TGTGCCAGCAGCTTGGTCGGAGGGGGCTCCTATGGCTACACCTTC. Its protein product is CASSLVGGGSYGYTF.

This rearrangement joins TRBV30 to TRBJ1-4, with TRBD1 matching 11 bases. The CDR3 contains 14 residues. V shed 0 bases, J shed 8 bases, and the junction held 2 bases outside the gene matches. Germline CDR1 is GTSNPN and CDR2 is SVGIG (reference sequence). The CDR3: CAWSVGTGGEKLFF. The CDR3 DNA reads TGTGCCTGGAGTGTAGGGACAGGGGGGGAAAAACTGTTTTTT.

This clone appeared a few times. This rearrangement joins TRBV27 to TRBJ1-4; 12 bases align to TRBD1. Per germline, CDR1 MNHEY and CDR2 SMNVEV (reference sequence). With V trimmed by 2 bases and J by 8 bases, 3 bases remained unmatched. The CDR3 contains 15 residues. The CDR3 nucleotides read TGTGCCAGCAGTTTAGCTGGGACAGGGGGCGAAAAACTGTTTTTT. Protein: CASSLAGTGGEKLFF.

J is TRBJ1-6 and V is TRBV25-1, with a weak D call TRBD1 (5 bases). The ends were cut back, 9 bases at V and 10 bases at J, with 16 bases in the middle. There are 13 residues in the CDR3. The germline CDR1 and CDR2 sequences are MGHDK and SYGVNS. The CDR3 sequence: CARTRVISSPLHF. In nucleotides, the CDR3 is TGTGCCAGGACCAGGGTAATTAGCTCACCCCTCCACTTT.

This clone has a single count. The CDR3 DNA reads TGTGCCAGCAGGACTATCCCTCAAGAGACCCAGTACTTC. This translates into CASRTIPQETQYF. The gene calls are TRBV2 and TRBJ2-5; tentatively, D is TRBD2 (5 bases). The CDR3 runs 13 residues. Germline CDR1 and CDR2: SNHLY and FYNNEI. Trimming took 6 bases from V and 2 from J, leaving 10 bases between them.

The table lists this clone with a few counts. The chain joins TRBV19 to TRBJ1-3, with TRBD1 as a possible D gene (6 bases). This CDR3 spans 11 amino acids. The germline gives CDR1 LNHDA, CDR2 SQIVND (reference sequence). Trimming cost V 7 bases and J 11 bases, with 12 bases left between them. CDR3 amino acids: CASKYREAIYF. DNA for the CDR3: TGTGCCAGTAAATACAGGGAAGCCATATATTTT.

V is TRBV3-1 (or the pseudogene TRBV3-2) and J is TRBJ1-2; 7 nucleotides match TRBD1. CDR1 and CDR2 from the germline V gene are LGHDT and YNNKEL (reference sequence). The CDR3 runs 15 residues. V gave up 0 bases and J gave up 7 bases; unmatched junction bases: 8. CDR3 coding DNA: TGTGCCAGCAGCCAAGAAGGGGGCAGGGGTTTTGGCTACACCTTC. This translates into CASSQEGGRGFGYTF.

This chain joins TRBV11-2 and TRBJ2-1; the match to TRBD1 covers 8 bases. The trim removed 5 bases at V and 5 bases at J, leaving 8 bases unmatched. The germline gives CDR1 SGHAT, CDR2 FQNNGV. This CDR3 is 15 amino acids long. CDR3 nucleotide sequence: TGTGCCAGCAGCCCCCGACAGGGGCGACACAATGAGCAGTTCTTC. As protein: CASSPRQGRHNEQFF. The full variable domain, completed using reference TRBV11-2 and TRBJ2-1, is EAGVAQSPRYKIIEKRQSVAFWCNPISGHATLYWYQQILGQGPKLLIQFQNNGVVDDSQLPKDRFSAERLKGVDSTLKIQPAKLEDSAVYLCASSPRQGRHNEQFFGPGTRLTVL.

Remarks on this clone: This specimen includes other DNA sequences encoding the same CDR3. The chain combines TRBV11-2 with TRBJ2-1; no reliable D call. The V gene's germline CDR1 is SGHAT and CDR2 FQNNGV. The CDR3 loop spans 13 amino acids. The V and J ends lost 1 base and 5 bases respectively, with 6 bases between them. The CDR3 bases are TGTGCCAGCAGCTTAGGGAGTAACAATGAGCAGTTCTTC. Amino acids: CASSLGSNNEQFF.

This clone appeared a few times. The gene calls are TRBV11-3 and TRBJ2-6; the D gene is possibly TRBD1 (6 bases). The ends were cut back, 5 bases at V and 2 bases at J, with 10 bases in the middle. Germline V CDR1 and CDR2: SGHNT, YENEEA. The CDR3 loop spans 15 amino acids. The CDR3 nucleotides are TGTGCCAGCAGCCAAACAGGGACTGGGGCCAACGTCCTGACTTTC. This gives the protein CASSQTGTGANVLTF.

With respect to this clone: At the DNA level, this CDR3 is encoded by other sequences in the same sample as well. The chain employs TRBV9 and TRBJ2-1; D unresolved. V lost 4 bases to trimming and J lost 0 bases, with 8 bases between them. The CDR3 has 14 amino acids. The V gene's germline CDR1 is SGDLS and CDR2 YYNGEE. CDR3 bases: TGTGCCAGCAGCCCAGGCAGCTCCTACAATGAGCAGTTCTTC. It is translated as CASSPGSSYNEQFF.

This clone was recorded once. The chain has TRBV30 and TRBJ1-5; D ambiguous. V shed 0 bases and J shed 0 bases, with 3 bases lying between them. The length of the CDR3 is 13 residues. CDR1 is GTSNPN and CDR2 is SVGIG in the germline V gene (reference sequence). CDR3 bases: TGTGCCTGGAGTGTACTTAGCAATCAGCCCCAGCATTTT. As protein: CAWSVLSNQPQHF.

The gene calls are TRBV11-2 and TRBJ1-6, with TRBD1 identical over 9 bases. CDR1 is SGHAT and CDR2 is FQNNGV in the germline V gene. With V trimmed by 1 base and J by 9 bases, 10 bases remained unmatched. This CDR3 is 17 amino acids long. The DNA for the CDR3 is TGTGCCAGCAGCTTAGGCGGGGCCGGGACAGGGCTTTCACCCCTCCACTTT. Encoded protein: CASSLGGAGTGLSPLHF.

The CDR3 protein is CASSEEGQVTEAFF. The CDR3 coding sequence is TGTGCCAGCAGTGAAGAGGGACAGGTCACTGAAGCTTTCTTT. The chain recombines TRBV2 with TRBJ1-1; 8 bases are a match to TRBD1. The CDR3 totals 14 residues. J was trimmed by 4 bases and V by 1 base; bases with no gene match: 2. Germline lookup yields CDR1 SNHLY and CDR2 FYNNEI.

This chain connects TRBV9 to TRBJ2-2; 7 bases align to TRBD1. The germline V gene encodes CDR1 SGDLS and CDR2 YYNGEE. V lost 2 bases to trimming and J lost 5 bases; unmatched junction nucleotides: 6. The CDR3 extends over 15 amino acids. The CDR3 DNA reads as TGTGCCAGCAGCGTCAGGGGGACAACAACCGGGGAGCTGTTTTTT. Its protein product is CASSVRGTTTGELFF.

This clone was detected once. The V and J genes are TRBV9 and TRBJ2-1; 10 bases align to TRBD2. Germline loops: CDR1 SGDLS, CDR2 YYNGEE. This CDR3 has 15 residues. J lost 4 bases, V lost 6 bases, and 7 bases had no gene match. CDR3 in amino acids: CASNKGTSAYNEQFF. CDR3 nucleotide sequence: TGTGCCAGCAACAAGGGGACTAGCGCTTACAATGAGCAGTTCTTC. The full variable domain, completed using reference TRBV9 and TRBJ2-1, is DSGVTQTPKHLITATGQRVTLRCSPRSGDLSVYWYQQSLDQGLQFLIQYYNGEERAKGNILERFSAQQFPDLHSELNLSSLELGDSALYFCASNKGTSAYNEQFFGPGTRLTVL.

The rearrangement uses TRBV9 and TRBJ1-1; 8 bases are shared with TRBD1. The CDR3 loop spans 15 amino acids. CDR1 is SGDLS, CDR2 YYNGEE, per germline. The V and J ends lost 0 bases and 4 bases, in that order; junction bases with no gene match: 5. This chain's CDR3 is CASSVAPGGITEAFF. CDR3 sequence (DNA): TGTGCCAGCAGCGTAGCGCCAGGGGGCATCACTGAAGCTTTCTTT.

The chain joins TRBV24-1 to TRBJ2-5; D may be TRBD1 (6 bases). The CDR3 covers 16 residues. V shed 4 bases and J shed 5 bases, with 19 bases lying between them. CDR1 is KGHDR and CDR2 is SFDVKD in the germline V gene. CDR3 in amino acids: CATSDSGQGAGETQYF. The CDR3 DNA follows: TGTGCCACCAGTGACTCGGGACAAGGTGCTGGCGAGACCCAGTACTTC.

The chain joins TRBV5-1 to TRBJ1-5, with D uncertain. The CDR3 has 14 residues. The ends were cut back, 4 bases at V and 3 bases at J, with 11 bases in the middle. Germline V gives CDR1 SGHRS, CDR2 YFSETQ. The CDR3 nucleotides read TGCGCCAGCAGCCTGGACGGTCCCAATCAGCCCCAGCATTTT. The encoded protein is CASSLDGPNQPQHF.